The 31 T cell receptor beta chains presented below share a single source sample, sequenced in a study of OX40 agonist ivuxolimab in advanced cancers. The table came from immunoSEQ multiplex PCR; TCRdb's copy has only in-frame clones and leaves some out. This sample carries 60,000 to 85,000 clones, 92% of them seen once, and the ten largest clones take about 9.4%. This specimen consisted of CD4+ or CD8+ T cells sorted from blood, obtained in a trial of the OX40 agonist ivuxolimab. The receptor source for this set is an adult with an advanced solid tumor such as melanoma, head and neck, liver or kidney cancer.

The chain links TRBV4-1 to TRBJ2-7; no definite D call. The V and J ends lost 1 base and 7 bases respectively, with 14 bases between them. The germline CDR1 and CDR2 sequences are MGHRA and YSYEKL. The CDR3 length is 14 residues. The CDR3 loop is CASSQAGGLGEQYF. The DNA of the CDR3 is TGCGCCAGCAGCCAAGCCGGTGGGCTGGGGGAGCAGTACTTC.

V is TRBV10-3 and J is TRBJ2-6; D not certain. Trimming shortened V by 5 bases and J by 0 bases, and 8 bases separated the two germline ends. Germline values: CDR1 ENHRY, CDR2 SYGVKD. The CDR3 is 15 residues long. CDR3 nucleotide sequence: TGTGCCATCAGTCCACAAGCCTCTGGGGCCAACGTCCTGACTTTC. This gives the protein CAISPQASGANVLTF.

V gene TRBV7-9 combines with J gene TRBJ2-2; possible D gene TRBD2, 5 bases. Germline-derived CDR1 and CDR2 are SEHNR and FQNEAQ (reference sequence). Trimming took 3 bases from V and 3 from J, leaving 11 bases between them. This CDR3 contains 15 residues. The DNA for the CDR3 is TGTGCCAGCAGCTTCGAGGGCTGGGACACCGGGGAGCTGTTTTTT. Translating it yields CASSFEGWDTGELFF. The whole variable domain, remainder taken from reference TRBV7-9 and TRBJ2-2, is DTGVSQNPRHKITKRGQNVTFRCDPISEHNRLYWYRQTLGQGPEFLTYFQNEAQLEKSRLLSDRFSAERPKGSFSTLEIQRTEQGDSAMYLCASSFEGWDTGELFFGEGSRLTVL.

This chain joins TRBV16 and TRBJ1-2; D unclear. The CDR3 contains 15 residues. V was shortened by 0 bases and J by 2 bases, with 10 bases between the two germline ends. CDR1 is KGHSY and CDR2 is FQNENV in the germline V gene. CDR3 sequence: CASSQSIPPNYGYTF. For the CDR3, the DNA is TGTGCCAGCAGCCAATCAATCCCCCCCAACTATGGCTACACCTTC.

The CDR3 reads CASSNRAGGEGETQYF. DNA of the CDR3: TGTGCCAGCTCCAATAGGGCGGGTGGGGAAGGAGAGACCCAGTACTTC. The chain combines TRBV7-3 with TRBJ2-5, with TRBD2 as a possible D gene (5 bases). The ends were cut back, 8 bases at V and 4 bases at J, with 23 bases in the middle. CDR3 length: 16 residues. CDR1 and CDR2 (germline): SGHTA, FQGTGA.

The V and J genes are TRBV13 and TRBJ2-6, with 8 bases aligning to TRBD1. The V gene end was trimmed by 6 bases and the J gene end by 0 bases; junction bases not matched to a gene: 13. CDR1 and CDR2 (germline): PRHDT, FYEKMQ (reference sequence). CDR3 length: 19 residues. CDR3 sequence reads: CASSHKVGTGRSGANVLTF. In nucleotides, the CDR3 is TGTGCCAGCAGTCATAAGGTTGGGACAGGCCGCTCTGGGGCCAACGTCCTGACTTTC.

The chain carries TRBV9 and TRBJ2-1; D might be TRBD1 (5 bases). V lost 0 bases, J lost 7 bases, and 11 bases lay in between. The germline gives CDR1 SGDLS, CDR2 YYNGEE. The CDR3 loop spans 14 amino acids. The CDR3 loop is CASSVGPGQNEQFF. Written as DNA, the CDR3 is TGTGCCAGCAGCGTAGGTCCAGGGCAGAATGAGCAGTTCTTC. The full variable domain, in which reference TRBV9 and TRBJ2-1 provide the parts outside the CDR3, is DSGVTQTPKHLITATGQRVTLRCSPRSGDLSVYWYQQSLDQGLQFLIQYYNGEERAKGNILERFSAQQFPDLHSELNLSSLELGDSALYFCASSVGPGQNEQFFGPGTRLTVL.

The rearrangement uses TRBV4-1 and TRBJ2-3; 9 positions agree with TRBD2. The CDR3 is 17 amino acids. V shed 0 bases, J shed 4 bases, and the junction held 8 bases outside the gene matches. Looked up from germline, CDR1 is MGHRA and CDR2 is YSYEKL. CDR3: CASSQESAGGLADTQYF. CDR3 nucleotide sequence: TGCGCCAGCAGCCAAGAGAGCGCGGGGGGGCTGGCAGATACGCAGTATTTT.

Concerning this clone itself: Other DNA sequences in this specimen translate into the identical CDR3. V gene TRBV5-1 combines with J gene TRBJ1-2; perhaps TRBD1 as D (5 bases). V was pared by 0 bases and J by 6 bases, with 9 bases between. Germline V lookup: CDR1 SGHRS, CDR2 YFSETQ. The CDR3 is 13 amino acids. The CDR3 coding sequence is TGCGCCAGCAGCTTGGAGGCAGGGAATGGCTACACCTTC. Translating gives CASSLEAGNGYTF.

This clone showed up just once. The rearrangement joins TRBV13 to TRBJ2-7; TRBD1 matches at 7 bases. J gave up 3 bases and V 5 bases, and 7 bases lay outside the gene matches. This CDR3 is 14 amino acids long. Germline values: CDR1 PRHDT, CDR2 FYEKMQ (reference sequence). The CDR3 nucleotides are TGTGCCAGCAGCCCCGGACAGGCCGGCTACGAGCAGTACTTC. Protein: CASSPGQAGYEQYF.

This chain uses TRBV19 with TRBJ1-2, with D tentatively TRBD1 (5 bases). The CDR3 spans 17 residues. The V end lost 1 base, the J end lost 0 bases, and 15 bases lay between the germline ends. Per the germline V gene, CDR1 is LNHDA and CDR2 is SQIVND (reference sequence). The CDR3 region is CASSIGGAGGTNYGYTF. DNA for the CDR3: TGTGCCAGTAGTATAGGGGGCGCCGGTGGTACTAACTATGGCTACACCTTC.

This chain connects TRBV6-5 to TRBJ2-1, with 10 bases matching TRBD2. The CDR3 extends over 15 amino acids. Losses at the gene ends were 2 bases for V and 5 bases for J; bases not matched to a gene: 3. Per germline, CDR1 MNHEY and CDR2 SVGAGI. The CDR3, as DNA: TGTGCCAGCAGTTACGGGACTAGCGTAAACAATGAGCAGTTCTTC. Its protein product is CASSYGTSVNNEQFF.

J is TRBJ2-2 and V is TRBV5-5; D unresolved. Germline V gene data show CDR1 as SGHKS and CDR2 as YYEKEE (reference sequence). V lost 7 bases and J 5 bases, leaving 9 bases between the germline ends. The CDR3 extends over 12 amino acids. CDR3 sequence: CASAEATGELFF. The CDR3 coding sequence is TGTGCCAGCGCCGAGGCGACCGGGGAGCTGTTTTTT.

The chain employs TRBV13 and TRBJ1-1, with a tentative D call TRBD1 (6 bases). Germline lookup yields CDR1 PRHDT and CDR2 FYEKMQ (reference sequence). V lost 6 bases to trimming and J lost 1 base, with 21 bases between them. This CDR3 contains 17 residues. Written as DNA, the CDR3 is TGTGCCAGCAGTTTTGCTTGGACAGAGGGCGAGAACACTGAAGCTTTCTTT. Protein sequence: CASSFAWTEGENTEAFF. Variable domain in full (rest from reference TRBV13 and TRBJ1-1): AAGVIQSPRHLIKEKRETATLKCYPIPRHDTVYWYQQGPGQDPQFLISFYEKMQSDKGSIPDRFSAQQFSDYHSELNMSSLELGDSALYFCASSFAWTEGENTEAFFGQGTRLTVV.

This clone showed up just a few times. The V gene is TRBV5-1, the J gene TRBJ1-1; the D gene is possibly TRBD1 (6 bases). Germline CDR1 SGHRS, CDR2 YFSETQ. V was pared by 1 base and J by 5 bases, with 12 bases between. This CDR3 is built from 14 residues. The CDR3 DNA sequence: TGCGCCAGCAGCTTGAACAGGGTGGGGACTGAAGCTTTCTTT. Translation: CASSLNRVGTEAFF. Variable domain in full (rest from reference TRBV5-1 and TRBJ1-1): KAGVTQTPRYLIKTRGQQVTLSCSPISGHRSVSWYQQTPGQGLQFLFEYFSETQRNKGNFPGRFSGRQFSNSRSEMNVSTLELGDSALYLCASSLNRVGTEAFFGQGTRLTVV.

The rearrangement uses TRBV6-5 and TRBJ1-5; D perhaps matches TRBD1 (6 bases). CDR1 is MNHEY, CDR2 SVGAGI, per germline. The CDR3 contains 15 residues. V lost 8 bases and J lost 6, with 20 bases in between. The DNA of the CDR3 is TGTGCCAGCTCCCACGGTGGAGGGGGTATTCAGCCCCAGCATTTT. Its translation: CASSHGGGGIQPQHF.

The chain combines TRBV7-2 with TRBJ2-1; a possible D gene is TRBD2 (6 bases). The ends were cut back, 8 bases at V and 6 bases at J, with 29 bases in the middle. The CDR3 is 18 residues long. Germline CDR1 reads SGHTA; CDR2 reads FQGNSA. CDR3 nucleotides: TGTGCCAGCCGCGCCACACCTTACGGGAGCACTATTCCCAATGAGCAGTTCTTC. Protein product: CASRATPYGSTIPNEQFF.

This clone showed up just once. The chain is built from TRBV10-3 and TRBJ1-2, with a weak D call TRBD1 (6 bases). V was pared by 3 bases and J by 10 bases, with 9 bases between. This CDR3 contains 11 residues. CDR1 is ENHRY and CDR2 is SYGVKD in the germline V gene. CDR3 sequence reads: CAISEGQIYTF. The CDR3 coding sequence is TGTGCCATCAGTGAAGGACAGATCTACACCTTC.

The V gene is TRBV9, the J gene TRBJ1-4; TRBD1 matches at 7 bases. V lost 3 bases, J lost 4 bases, and 6 bases stayed unmatched. The CDR3 extends over 15 amino acids. Germline V gives CDR1 SGDLS, CDR2 YYNGEE. Here the CDR3 DNA reads TGTGCCAGCAGCGGCACAGGGGAGTTTAATGAAAAACTGTTTTTT. Translated, it gives CASSGTGEFNEKLFF.

V usage is TRBV4-1 and J usage is TRBJ1-5, with D perhaps matching TRBD1 (5 bases). Germline values: CDR1 MGHRA, CDR2 YSYEKL. V was trimmed by 0 bases and J by 5 bases, leaving 11 bases between them. CDR3 length: 15 residues. CDR3 residues: CASSQDGAGDQPQHF. CDR3 nucleotides: TGCGCCAGCAGCCAAGATGGGGCAGGTGATCAGCCCCAGCATTTT.

The V call is TRBV13, the J call TRBJ2-1; maybe TRBD2 (6 bases). The CDR3 is 16 residues long. The V end lost 4 bases, the J end lost 2 bases, and 15 bases lay between the germline ends. The germline CDR1 and CDR2 sequences are PRHDT and FYEKMQ (reference sequence). The CDR3 sequence: CASSSAVGGAYNEQFF. CDR3 DNA sequence: TGTGCCAGCAGCTCCGCGGTCGGGGGTGCCTACAATGAGCAGTTCTTC.

This clone was recorded once. The chain carries TRBV6-5 and TRBJ2-7; D may be TRBD1 or TRBD2 (5 bases each). CDR1 and CDR2 (germline): MNHEY, SVGAGI. The CDR3 loop spans 14 amino acids. Between the trimmed V and J ends, which lost 0 bases and 2 bases, there was a span of 8 bases. CDR3 coding DNA: TGTGCCAGCAGTTACTCGGGGGAAACCTACGAGCAGTACTTC. Amino acid sequence: CASSYSGETYEQYF.

The rearrangement uses TRBV27 and TRBJ1-6; weak D call: TRBD1 (6 bases). The CDR3 covers 14 residues. Germline CDR1 and CDR2: MNHEY and SMNVEV (reference sequence). V lost 6 bases, J lost 5 bases, and 11 bases lay in between. The CDR3 loop is CASSAQGNNSPLHF. In nucleotides, the CDR3 is TGTGCCAGCAGCGCACAGGGAAATAATTCACCCCTCCACTTT.

The chain recombines TRBV5-4 with TRBJ2-3; TRBD1 agrees at 10 bases. The CDR3 totals 17 residues. V dropped 3 bases and J dropped 2; count of bases not matched to a gene: 9. Per germline, CDR1 SGHNT and CDR2 YYREEE (reference sequence). For the CDR3, the DNA is TGTGCCAGCAGCTGGAACCCGGGACAGGGGATCACAGATACGCAGTATTTT. Protein product: CASSWNPGQGITDTQYF.

This chain links TRBV6-6 with TRBJ1-6, with D unresolved. The CDR3 consists of 11 residues. Trimming stripped 0 bases from V and 13 bases from J, with 4 bases between. Germline values: CDR1 MNHNY, CDR2 SVGAGI (reference sequence). This chain's CDR3 is CASSYSGPLHF. The CDR3, as DNA: TGTGCCAGCAGTTACTCAGGGCCCCTCCACTTT.

The V call is TRBV15, the J call TRBJ2-5; no reliable D call. CDR1 is LNHNV and CDR2 is YYDKDF in the germline V gene (reference sequence). V shed 0 bases and J shed 3 bases, with 11 bases lying between them. This CDR3 has 15 residues. CDR3 sequence (DNA): TGTGCCACCAGCAGAGATCGAGGCAGTAAAGAGACCCAGTACTTC. This translates into CATSRDRGSKETQYF.

The rearrangement joins TRBV14 to TRBJ1-2; D may be TRBD1 (6 bases). Germline loops: CDR1 SGHDN, CDR2 FVKESK. The CDR3 consists of 12 residues. V was pared by 6 bases and J by 5 bases, with 10 bases between. The CDR3 reads CASSPTGYGYTF. DNA for the CDR3: TGTGCCAGCAGTCCTACAGGGTATGGCTACACCTTC.

V is TRBV5-1 and J is TRBJ1-1; D is uncertain. The CDR3 spans 12 residues. Trimming removed 3 bases from V and 2 bases from J, with 5 bases in between. Germline CDR1 reads SGHRS; CDR2 reads YFSETQ. DNA for the CDR3: TGCGCCAGCAGCTGGGATAACACTGAAGCTTTCTTT. This sequence encodes CASSWDNTEAFF.

The rearrangement uses TRBV2 and TRBJ1-4; 8 bases are a match to TRBD1. Germline V gene lookup returns CDR1 SNHLY and CDR2 FYNNEI. The V gene end was trimmed by 5 bases and the J gene end by 8 bases; junction bases not matched to a gene: 13. This CDR3 spans 16 amino acids. The DNA of the CDR3 is TGTGCCAGCAGTACGATCCGGACAGGGTCGAAGGAAAAACTGTTTTTT. This gives the protein CASSTIRTGSKEKLFF. The full variable domain, with the rest looked up from reference TRBV2 and TRBJ1-4, is EPEVTQTPSHQVTQMGQEVILRCVPISNHLYFYWYRQILGQKVEFLVSFYNNEISEKSEIFDDQFSVERPDGSNFTLKIRSTKLEDSAMYFCASSTIRTGSKEKLFFGSGTQLSVL.

This clone was found a few times. The genes are TRBV10-3 and TRBJ1-2, with 9 bases lining up with TRBD1. Germline V CDR1 and CDR2: ENHRY, SYGVKD. V lost 9 bases and J lost 8; bases outside the gene matches: 16. The CDR3 has 15 amino acids. CDR3 sequence reads: CAIHQGQGRGRGYTF. The CDR3 DNA sequence: TGTGCCATTCACCAGGGACAGGGACGGGGCCGGGGCTACACCTTC.

The V gene is TRBV5-1, the J gene TRBJ2-1, with TRBD2 matching over 13 bases. Germline values: CDR1 SGHRS, CDR2 YFSETQ. V was clipped by 4 bases and J by 7 bases; unmatched bases: 5. This CDR3 is built from 15 residues. In DNA, the CDR3 is TGCGCCAGCAGCGAGGGACTAGCGGGAATGAATGAGCAGTTCTTC. As protein: CASSEGLAGMNEQFF. The full variable domain, with the rest looked up from reference TRBV5-1 and TRBJ2-1, is KAGVTQTPRYLIKTRGQQVTLSCSPISGHRSVSWYQQTPGQGLQFLFEYFSETQRNKGNFPGRFSGRQFSNSRSEMNVSTLELGDSALYLCASSEGLAGMNEQFFGPGTRLTVL.